This T cell receptor beta chain was observed in a study of blood T cell repertoires in COVID-19 (TCRdb year 2020). Study-level background: The collaborator samples originated in the United States, Italy and Spain and spanned the acute and convalescent phases of COVID-19. A freely available public database, intended as a resource for researchers studying the immune response to SARS-CoV-2, is where the repertoires were released. The prospective study material was composed of cDNA or gDNA derived from T cells, B-cell-depleted T cells, or PBMCs. Deeply sampled blood TCRbeta repertoires from subjects exposed to, actively infected with, or recovered from COVID-19 were included in the dataset. The samples were drawn from the first 160 participants of the ongoing ImmuneRACE study and from 950 to 1,500 subjects provided by 6 global collaborators. The sample metadata nearly always contained a de-identified subject ID, COVID-19 status, age in years and sex. HLA class I and class II types, where available, came from metadata supplied by the sample provider rather than from assay-based typing.

Whole blood was collected in K2EDTA tubes by collaborating institutions according to the institutions' own protocols. For TCRbeta analysis, collaborators shipped samples in one of three forms: frozen whole blood, isolated PBMCs, or DNA extracted from either of those sample types. On this clone itself: Its recognized antigen is unknown. No base-level quality is on record; no much larger clone is a single base apart.

Trimming at the junction amounts to 5 bases on V and 3 bases on J, and the germline ends lie 8 bases apart. Measured from the cysteine to the phenylalanine, the CDR3 is 14 residues long. The only DNA kept is the CDR3, 42 bases in frame from the first base. CDR1 SGHAT and CDR2 FQDESV are derived from the germline V gene (reference sequence). TCRbeta CDR3 regions were amplified from genomic DNA by means of the immunoSEQ Assay, a bias-controlled multiplex PCR. The authors processed their data as follows. The number of nucleated cells in each sample was estimated from the amplification of reference gene primers within the assay. Sequence reads were collapsed and filtered to measure the absolute abundance of every unique TCRbeta CDR3 rearrangement. For each sample, productive Simpson clonality was calculated by taking the square root of Simpson's diversity index across productive rearrangements. The clones in this table, taken by TCRdb from immuneACCESS, are in-frame only. Not every clone is retained; where verified, under half of the shortfall comes from an unresolved V gene, and the cause of the rest is unknown. V and J calls and clone size follow that table, whereas D and trimming were derived from the DNA. Within this sample are 150,000 to 200,000 clones, with 90% of them counted one time only. The ten largest make up about 0.58% of the sample.

What the study reported, not specific to this receptor: The quantity of clinical and demographic metadata differed by source and by participant and was supplied without curation.

The sample consisted of peripheral blood. This TCR was sampled from a man in his fifties or sixties with acute or convalescent COVID-19. This receptor chain uses TRBV11-1 and TRBJ1-6; the D gene cannot be named for sure. Here is the DNA: TGTGCCAGCAGCAGACCGGGCTATAATTCACCCCTCCACTTT. Its coded protein is CASSRPGYNSPLHF.